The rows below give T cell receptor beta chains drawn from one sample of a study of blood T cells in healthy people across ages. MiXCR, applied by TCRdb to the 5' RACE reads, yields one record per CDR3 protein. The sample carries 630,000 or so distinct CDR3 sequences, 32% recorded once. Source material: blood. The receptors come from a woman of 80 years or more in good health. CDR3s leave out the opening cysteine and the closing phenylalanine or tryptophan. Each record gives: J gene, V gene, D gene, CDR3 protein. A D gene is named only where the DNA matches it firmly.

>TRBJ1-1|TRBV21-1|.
ASSKGGKNTEAF
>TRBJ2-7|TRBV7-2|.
ASRYQGTYEQY
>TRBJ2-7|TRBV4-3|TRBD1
ASSQGDRIGEQY
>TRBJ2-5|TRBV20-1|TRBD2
SARSHRLAGKETQY
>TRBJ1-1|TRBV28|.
ASRPLVGGAF
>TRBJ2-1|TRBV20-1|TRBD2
SARGLAGEYNEQF
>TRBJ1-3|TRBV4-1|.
ASSQVGRYSGNTIY
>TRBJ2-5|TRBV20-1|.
SARDGYRSPETQY
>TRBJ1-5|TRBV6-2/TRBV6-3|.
ASSRSTRPQH
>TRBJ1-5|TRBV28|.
ASSSAGGLNQPQH
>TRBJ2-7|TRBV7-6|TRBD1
ASSSPTGAGQY
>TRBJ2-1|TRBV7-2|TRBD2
ASSLTAGGPYNEQF
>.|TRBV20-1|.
SALQGTTGETQY
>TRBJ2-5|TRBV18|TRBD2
ASSASGRQETQY
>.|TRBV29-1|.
SATKDRRETQY
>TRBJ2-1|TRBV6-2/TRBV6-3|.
ASSYVVADEQF
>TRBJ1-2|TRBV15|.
ATSSVRGYGYT
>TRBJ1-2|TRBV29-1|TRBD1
SVGTEGYT
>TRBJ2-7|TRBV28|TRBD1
ASSWDRGLYEQY
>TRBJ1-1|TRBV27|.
ASSPRRKNTEAF
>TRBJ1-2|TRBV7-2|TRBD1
ASSLAIGDRAKRNYGYT
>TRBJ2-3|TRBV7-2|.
ASSLGSIHGVADTQY
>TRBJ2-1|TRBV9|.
ASSVRGLALSYNEQF
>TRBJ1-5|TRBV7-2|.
ASSLGRQVNQPQH
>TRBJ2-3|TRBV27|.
ASSPESRFGGADTQY
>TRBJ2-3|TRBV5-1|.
ASSPRTVTDTQY
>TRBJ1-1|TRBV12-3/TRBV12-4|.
ASSLKQGNTEAF
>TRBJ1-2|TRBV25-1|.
ASSEYTVNGYT
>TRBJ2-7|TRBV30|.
AWTGNSYEQY
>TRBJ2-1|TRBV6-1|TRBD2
ASSVTSGNEQF
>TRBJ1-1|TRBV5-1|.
ASSPNSRLRSEAF
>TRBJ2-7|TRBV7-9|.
ASSQAASPYEQY
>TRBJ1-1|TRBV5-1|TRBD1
ASSLDGQGVTEAF